Below are 15 T cell receptor beta chains sequenced from a single sample in a study of T-cell memory formation after mild COVID-19. TCRdb fed the 5' RACE reads into MiXCR, producing one record per CDR3 protein. Of roughly 480,000 distinct CDR3 sequences in the sample, roughly 25% were seen once. Sequencing input: PBMCs or a T cell subset sorted from them (not recorded which). These receptors were taken from an adult woman who had mild COVID-19 (a few samples of this study predate the infection). Cell type and time point are not known.

The CDR3 nucleotides are TGTGCCAGCAGCCCAGGGACTAGCGGTCCCTTAGGGACCCAGTACTTC. Protein: CASSPGTSGPLGTQYF. The chain has TRBV9 and TRBJ2-5, with 11 bases fitting TRBD2. Germline trimming cut 4 bases from V and 7 bases from J; bases unmatched to any gene: 12. Looked up from germline, CDR1 is SGDLS and CDR2 is YYNGEE. This CDR3 spans 16 amino acids.

The chain uses TRBV6-5 and TRBJ2-6, with 7 bases lining up with TRBD1. J lost 8 bases, V lost 5 bases, and 9 bases had no gene match. CDR3 length equals 15 residues. Germline CDR1 is MNHEY and CDR2 is SVGAGI. CDR3 protein: CASSPDRARTNVLTF. CDR3 nucleotides: TGTGCCAGCAGTCCCGACAGGGCGAGGACCAACGTCCTGACTTTC.

The V gene is TRBV12-3 or TRBV12-4, the J gene TRBJ2-3, with 9 bases identical to TRBD2. V lost 1 base, J lost 4 bases, and 6 bases stayed unmatched. The CDR3 runs 16 residues. CDR3 nucleotide sequence: TGTGCCAGCAGTTTAGGGCGGGGGGGCGTGGCAGATACGCAGTATTTT. This gives the protein CASSLGRGGVADTQYF.

This sequence joins TRBV7-2 and TRBJ2-7; 9 positions match TRBD2. The ends lost 1 base at V and 1 base at J; junction bases unmatched: 5. The CDR3 runs 16 residues. The germline V gene has CDR1 SGHTA and CDR2 FQGNSA. The CDR3 reads CASSLGGRAVSYEQYF. The CDR3 nucleotides are TGTGCCAGCAGCTTAGGCGGGAGGGCCGTTTCCTACGAGCAGTACTTC.

The chain has TRBV5-1 and TRBJ2-1; 13 bases match TRBD2. Germline CDR1 and CDR2: SGHRS and YFSETQ. CDR3 length: 18 residues. Trimming at V came to 3 bases and at J to 5 bases, leaving 11 bases not matched to a gene. CDR3 in amino acids: CASSSGTSGMLGNNEQFF. CDR3 DNA: TGCGCCAGCAGCTCCGGGACTAGCGGGATGCTGGGGAACAATGAGCAGTTCTTC.

The chain recombines TRBV5-5 with TRBJ2-7; 9 positions agree with TRBD2. With V trimmed by 4 bases and J by 4 bases, 6 bases remained unmatched. This CDR3 is built from 14 residues. Germline CDR1 is SGHKS and CDR2 is YYEKEE (reference sequence). CDR3 sequence: CASSALSGRYEQYF. CDR3 sequence (DNA): TGTGCCAGCAGCGCCCTAAGCGGGAGGTACGAGCAGTACTTC.

Points on this clonotype: A junction end diverges from the germline sequence, so it may reflect a read error. The gene calls are TRBV20-1 and TRBJ2-2; the D is unclear. Germline lookup yields CDR1 DFQATT and CDR2 SNEGSKA (reference sequence). CDR3 size: 11 residues. CDR3 protein: CSATNAGELFF. The CDR3 DNA sequence: TGCAGTGCCACGAACGCCGGGGAGCTGTTTTTT.

At least ten counts were recorded for this clonotype. The J gene is TRBJ2-7, the V gene TRBV4-1; 7 bases fit TRBD2. After removal of 2 bases from V and 3 bases from J, the junction contained 4 bases not matched to a gene. CDR1 and CDR2 from the germline V gene are MGHRA and YSYEKL. CDR3 length equals 14 residues. The chain's CDR3 is CASSQRGLDYEQYF. The CDR3 DNA sequence: TGCGCCAGCAGCCAACGCGGACTAGACTACGAGCAGTACTTC.

This clonotype was seen a handful of times. This chain connects TRBV5-1 to TRBJ1-1; 9 bases fit TRBD1. Germline-derived CDR1 and CDR2 are SGHRS and YFSETQ. This CDR3 is 14 amino acids long. J gave up 12 bases and V 8 bases, and 17 bases lay outside the gene matches. This CDR3 is CASSAPGQGWETFF. In nucleotides, the CDR3 is TGCGCCAGTAGCGCGCCGGGACAGGGATGGGAAACTTTCTTT.

The chain recombines TRBV9 with TRBJ1-6; D is undetermined. The CDR3 is 16 residues long. The germline V and J ends were trimmed by 0 bases and 8 bases, with 15 bases remaining between them. The V gene's germline CDR1 is SGDLS and CDR2 YYNGEE. Written as DNA, the CDR3 is TGTGCCAGCAGCGTAGAGGGAGGGAACCTCGATTCACCCCTCCACTTT. This gives the protein CASSVEGGNLDSPLHF.

This clonotype turned up a few times. The chain is built from TRBV5-1 and TRBJ1-4, with 8 bases that match TRBD1. This CDR3 is 15 amino acids long. The V gene's germline CDR1 is SGHRS and CDR2 YFSETQ. The ends lost 2 bases at V and 7 bases at J; junction bases unmatched: 7. The CDR3 nucleotides are TGCGCCAGCAGCTTTGGGACAGGCTTTACTGAAAAACTGTTTTTT. Its protein product is CASSFGTGFTEKLFF.

The genes are TRBV24-1 and TRBJ2-5; D is possibly TRBD1 or TRBD2 (5 bases each). The CDR3 extends over 15 amino acids. In germline, CDR1 is KGHDR, CDR2 SFDVKD. Trimming removed 3 bases from V and 5 bases from J, with 15 bases in between. The CDR3 nucleotides are TGTGCCACCAGTGATGCGAGGGGCGGCGGGGAGACCCAGTACTTC. This translates into CATSDARGGGETQYF.

The chain couples TRBV9 to TRBJ2-7; D gene uncertain. Germline CDR1 reads SGDLS; CDR2 reads YYNGEE. The V end was cut by 0 bases, the J end by 1 base, with 11 bases between. CDR3 length: 15 residues. The CDR3 DNA follows: TGTGCCAGCAGCGTAGGCAGCCTCCCTTCCTACGAGCAGTACTTC. This codes for CASSVGSLPSYEQYF.

The V call is TRBV9, the J call TRBJ2-3; D is perhaps TRBD1 (8 bases). This CDR3 has 16 amino acids. Germline assignment: CDR1 SGDLS and CDR2 YYNGEE. The germline V and J ends were trimmed by 4 bases and 3 bases, with 18 bases remaining between them. The CDR3 sequence: CASSLQNRGGTDTQYF. Here the CDR3 DNA reads TGTGCCAGCAGCTTACAAAACAGGGGGGGAACAGATACGCAGTATTTT.

This clonotype was seen ten or more times. The gene calls are TRBV6-5 and TRBJ2-7, with D perhaps TRBD2 (6 bases). Germline CDR1 is MNHEY and CDR2 is SVGAGI. The CDR3 totals 14 residues. V was cut by 5 bases and J by 2 bases, with 13 bases left in between. The CDR3 sequence: CASSRESRAYEQYF. The CDR3 nucleotides are TGTGCCAGCAGTCGGGAGTCCAGGGCCTACGAGCAGTACTTC.